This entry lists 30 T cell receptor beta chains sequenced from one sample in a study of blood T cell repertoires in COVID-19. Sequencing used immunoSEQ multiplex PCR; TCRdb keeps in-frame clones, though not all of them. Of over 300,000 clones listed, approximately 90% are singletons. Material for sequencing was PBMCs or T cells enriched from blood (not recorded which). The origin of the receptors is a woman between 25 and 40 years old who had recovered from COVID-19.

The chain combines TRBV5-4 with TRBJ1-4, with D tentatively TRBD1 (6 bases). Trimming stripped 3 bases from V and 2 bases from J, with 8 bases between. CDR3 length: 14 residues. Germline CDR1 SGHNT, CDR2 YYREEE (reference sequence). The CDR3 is CASSSGQTNEKLFF. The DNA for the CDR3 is TGTGCCAGCAGCTCCGGACAGACTAATGAAAAACTGTTTTTT.

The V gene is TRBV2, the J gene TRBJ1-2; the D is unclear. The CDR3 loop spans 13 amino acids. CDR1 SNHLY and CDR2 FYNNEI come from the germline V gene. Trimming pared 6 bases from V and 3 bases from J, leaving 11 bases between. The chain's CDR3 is CASSSTRDYGYTF. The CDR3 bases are TGTGCCAGCAGCTCGACGAGGGACTATGGCTACACCTTC.

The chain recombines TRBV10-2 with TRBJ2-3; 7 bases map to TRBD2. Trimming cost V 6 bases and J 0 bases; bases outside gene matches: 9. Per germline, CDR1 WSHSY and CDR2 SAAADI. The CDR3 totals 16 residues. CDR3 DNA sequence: TGCGCCAGCAGGGGCGCAGGACTAGGAAGCACAGATACGCAGTATTTT. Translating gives CASRGAGLGSTDTQYF.

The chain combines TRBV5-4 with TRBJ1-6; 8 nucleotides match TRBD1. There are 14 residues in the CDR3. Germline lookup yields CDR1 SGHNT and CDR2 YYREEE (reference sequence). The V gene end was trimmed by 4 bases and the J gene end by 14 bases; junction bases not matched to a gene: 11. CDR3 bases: TGTGCCAGCAGCCCGCAAAGGACAGGGCAAACCCTCCACTTT. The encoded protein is CASSPQRTGQTLHF.

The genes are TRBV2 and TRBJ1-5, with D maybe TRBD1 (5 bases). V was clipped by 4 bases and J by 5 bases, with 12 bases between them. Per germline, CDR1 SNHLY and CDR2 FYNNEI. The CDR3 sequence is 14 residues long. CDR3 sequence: CASSGWGEYQPQHF. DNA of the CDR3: TGTGCCAGCAGTGGGTGGGGGGAGTATCAGCCCCAGCATTTT.

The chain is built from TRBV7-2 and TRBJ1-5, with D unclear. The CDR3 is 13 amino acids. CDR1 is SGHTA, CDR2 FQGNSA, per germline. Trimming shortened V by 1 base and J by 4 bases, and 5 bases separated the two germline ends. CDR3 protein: CASSLGANQPQHF. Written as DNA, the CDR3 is TGTGCCAGCAGCTTAGGAGCTAATCAGCCCCAGCATTTT.

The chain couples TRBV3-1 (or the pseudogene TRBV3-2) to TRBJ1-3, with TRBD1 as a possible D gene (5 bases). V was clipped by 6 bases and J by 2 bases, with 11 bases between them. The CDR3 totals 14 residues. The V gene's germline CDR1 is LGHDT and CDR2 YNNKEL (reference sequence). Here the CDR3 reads CASRSLGAGNTIYF. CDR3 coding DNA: TGTGCCAGCAGGTCGCTAGGGGCTGGAAACACCATATATTTT.

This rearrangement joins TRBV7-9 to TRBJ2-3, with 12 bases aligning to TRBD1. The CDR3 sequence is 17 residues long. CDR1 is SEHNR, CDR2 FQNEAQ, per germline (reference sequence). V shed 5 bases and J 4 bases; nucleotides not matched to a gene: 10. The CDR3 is CASSTGQGASFSDTQYF. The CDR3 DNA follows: TGTGCCAGCAGCACGGGACAGGGGGCCTCATTTTCAGATACGCAGTATTTT.

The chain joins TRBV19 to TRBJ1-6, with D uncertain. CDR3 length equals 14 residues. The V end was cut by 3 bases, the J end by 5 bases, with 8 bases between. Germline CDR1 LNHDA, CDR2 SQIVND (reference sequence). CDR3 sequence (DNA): TGTGCCAGTAGTATGCGGGTAAATAATTCACCCCTCCACTTT. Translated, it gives CASSMRVNNSPLHF.

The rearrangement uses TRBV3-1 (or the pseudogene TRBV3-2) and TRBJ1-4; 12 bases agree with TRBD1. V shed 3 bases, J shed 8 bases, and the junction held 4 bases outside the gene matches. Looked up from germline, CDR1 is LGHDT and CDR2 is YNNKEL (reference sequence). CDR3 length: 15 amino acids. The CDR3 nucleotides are TGTGCCAGCAGCCAGGGGACAGGGGGCCTGGAAAAACTGTTTTTT. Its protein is CASSQGTGGLEKLFF.

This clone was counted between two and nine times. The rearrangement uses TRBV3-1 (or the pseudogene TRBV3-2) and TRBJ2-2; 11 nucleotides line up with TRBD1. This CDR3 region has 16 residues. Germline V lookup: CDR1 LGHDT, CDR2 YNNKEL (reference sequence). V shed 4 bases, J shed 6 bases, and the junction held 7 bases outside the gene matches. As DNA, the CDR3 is TGTGCCAGCAGCCTTAGGACAGGGGGCAGCCCCGGGGAGCTGTTTTTT. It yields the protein CASSLRTGGSPGELFF.

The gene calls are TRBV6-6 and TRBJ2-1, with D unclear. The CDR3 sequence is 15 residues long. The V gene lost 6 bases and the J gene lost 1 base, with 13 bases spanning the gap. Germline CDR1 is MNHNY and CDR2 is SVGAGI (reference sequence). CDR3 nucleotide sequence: TGTGCCAGCAGACCCAAAGTTAGATCCTACAATGAGCAGTTCTTC. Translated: CASRPKVRSYNEQFF.

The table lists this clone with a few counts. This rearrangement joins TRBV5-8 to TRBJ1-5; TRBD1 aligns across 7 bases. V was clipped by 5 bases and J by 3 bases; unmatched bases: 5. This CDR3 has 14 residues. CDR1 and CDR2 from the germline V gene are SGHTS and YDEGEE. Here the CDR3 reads CASSATGINQPQHF. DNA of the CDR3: TGTGCCAGCAGTGCGACAGGGATCAATCAGCCCCAGCATTTT.

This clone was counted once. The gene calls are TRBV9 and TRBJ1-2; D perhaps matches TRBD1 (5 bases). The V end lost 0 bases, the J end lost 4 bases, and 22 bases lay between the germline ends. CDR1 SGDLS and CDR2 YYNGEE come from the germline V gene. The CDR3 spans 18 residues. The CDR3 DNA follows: TGTGCCAGCAGCGTAGACCTCGACATGCAGGGTGTTAGCTATGGCTACACCTTC. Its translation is CASSVDLDMQGVSYGYTF. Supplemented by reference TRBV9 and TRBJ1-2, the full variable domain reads DSGVTQTPKHLITATGQRVTLRCSPRSGDLSVYWYQQSLDQGLQFLIQYYNGEERAKGNILERFSAQQFPDLHSELNLSSLELGDSALYFCASSVDLDMQGVSYGYTFGSGTRLTVV.

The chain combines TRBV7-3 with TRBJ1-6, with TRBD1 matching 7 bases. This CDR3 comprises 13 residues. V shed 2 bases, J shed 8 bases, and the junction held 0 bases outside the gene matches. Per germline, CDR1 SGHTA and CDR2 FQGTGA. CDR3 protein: CASSLDRDSPLHF. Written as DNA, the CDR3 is TGTGCCAGCAGCTTAGACAGGGATTCACCCCTCCACTTT. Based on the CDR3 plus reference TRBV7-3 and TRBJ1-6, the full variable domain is GAGVSQTPSNKVTEKGKYVELRCDPISGHTALYWYRQSLGQGPEFLIYFQGTGAADDSGLPNDRFFAVRPEGSVSTLKIQRTERGDSAVYLCASSLDRDSPLHFGNGTRLTVT.

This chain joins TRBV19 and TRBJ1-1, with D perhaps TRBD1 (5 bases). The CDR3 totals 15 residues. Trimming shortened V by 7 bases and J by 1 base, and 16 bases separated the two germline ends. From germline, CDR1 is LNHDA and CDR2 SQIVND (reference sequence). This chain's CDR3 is CASTVSGGKNTEAFF. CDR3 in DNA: TGTGCCAGTACTGTGTCGGGGGGAAAGAACACTGAAGCTTTCTTT.

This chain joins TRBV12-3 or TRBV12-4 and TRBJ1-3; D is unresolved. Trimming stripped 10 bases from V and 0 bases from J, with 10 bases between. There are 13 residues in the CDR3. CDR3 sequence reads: CAMKKSSGNTIYF. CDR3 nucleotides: TGTGCCATGAAAAAGAGCTCTGGAAACACCATATATTTT.

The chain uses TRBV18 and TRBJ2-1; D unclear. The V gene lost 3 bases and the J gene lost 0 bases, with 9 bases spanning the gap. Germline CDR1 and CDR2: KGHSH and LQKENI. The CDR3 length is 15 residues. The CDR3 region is CASSPLSSSYNEQFF. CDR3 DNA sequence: TGTGCCAGCTCACCCCTGTCGAGCTCCTACAATGAGCAGTTCTTC.

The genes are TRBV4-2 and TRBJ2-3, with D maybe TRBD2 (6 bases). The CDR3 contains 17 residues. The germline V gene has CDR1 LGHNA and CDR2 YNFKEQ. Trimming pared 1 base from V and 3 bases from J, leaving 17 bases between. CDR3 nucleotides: TGTGCCAGCAGCCAAGGCAGAAGCACGGGGAGGACAGATACGCAGTATTTT. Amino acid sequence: CASSQGRSTGRTDTQYF.

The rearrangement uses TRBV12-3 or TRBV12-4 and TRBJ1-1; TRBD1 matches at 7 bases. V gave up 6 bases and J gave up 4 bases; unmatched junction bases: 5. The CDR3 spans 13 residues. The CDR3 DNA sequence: TGTGCCAGCAGGGGACAGTTCGGCACTGAAGCTTTCTTT. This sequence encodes CASRGQFGTEAFF.

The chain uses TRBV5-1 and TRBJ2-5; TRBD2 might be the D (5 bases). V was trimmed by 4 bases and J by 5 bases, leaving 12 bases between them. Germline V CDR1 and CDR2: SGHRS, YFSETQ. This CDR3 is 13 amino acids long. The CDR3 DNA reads TGCGCCAGCAGCCCAGAGGGCGGGGAGACCCAGTACTTC. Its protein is CASSPEGGETQYF.

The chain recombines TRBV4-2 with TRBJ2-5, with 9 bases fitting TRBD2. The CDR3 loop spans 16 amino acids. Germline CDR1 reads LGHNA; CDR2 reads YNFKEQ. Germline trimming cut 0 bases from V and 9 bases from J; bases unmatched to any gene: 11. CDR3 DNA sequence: TGTGCCAGCAGCCAAGATGTATCGGTGGCGGGGGGGGCCCAGTACTTC. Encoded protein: CASSQDVSVAGGAQYF.

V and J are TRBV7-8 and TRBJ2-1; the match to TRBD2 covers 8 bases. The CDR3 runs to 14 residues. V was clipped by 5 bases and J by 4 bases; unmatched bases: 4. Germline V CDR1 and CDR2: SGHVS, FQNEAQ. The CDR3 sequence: CASSPGGVYNEQFF. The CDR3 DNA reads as TGTGCCAGCAGCCCGGGGGGGGTTTACAATGAGCAGTTCTTC.

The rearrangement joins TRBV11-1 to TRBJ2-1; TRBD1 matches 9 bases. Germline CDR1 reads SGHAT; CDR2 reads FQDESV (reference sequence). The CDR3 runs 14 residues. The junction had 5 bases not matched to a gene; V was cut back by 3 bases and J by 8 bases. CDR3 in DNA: TGTGCCAGCAGCTTCGGACAGGGGATCGATGAGCAGTTCTTC. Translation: CASSFGQGIDEQFF.

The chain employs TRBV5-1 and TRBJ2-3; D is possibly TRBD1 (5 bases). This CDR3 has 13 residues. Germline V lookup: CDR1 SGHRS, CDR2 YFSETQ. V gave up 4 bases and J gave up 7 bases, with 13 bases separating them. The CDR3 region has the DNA TGCGCCAGCAGCATAGGGGCATTTAATACGCAGTATTTT. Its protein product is CASSIGAFNTQYF.

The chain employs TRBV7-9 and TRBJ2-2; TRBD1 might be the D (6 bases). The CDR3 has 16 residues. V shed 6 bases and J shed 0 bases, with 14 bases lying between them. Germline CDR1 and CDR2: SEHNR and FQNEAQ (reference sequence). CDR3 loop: CASRTRDNANTGELFF. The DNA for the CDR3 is TGTGCCAGCAGAACCCGGGACAACGCGAACACCGGGGAGCTGTTTTTT.

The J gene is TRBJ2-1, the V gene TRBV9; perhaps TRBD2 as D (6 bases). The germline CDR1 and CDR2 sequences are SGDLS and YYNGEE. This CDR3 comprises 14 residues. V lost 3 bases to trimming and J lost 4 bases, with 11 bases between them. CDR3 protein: CASSAGLRYNEQFF. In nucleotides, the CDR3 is TGTGCCAGCAGCGCGGGACTCAGATACAATGAGCAGTTCTTC.

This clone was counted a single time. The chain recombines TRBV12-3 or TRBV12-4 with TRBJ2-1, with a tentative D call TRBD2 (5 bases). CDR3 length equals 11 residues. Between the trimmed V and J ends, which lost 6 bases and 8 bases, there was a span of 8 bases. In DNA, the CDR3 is TGTGCCAGCAGGGCTAGCCATGAGCAGTTCTTC. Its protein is CASRASHEQFF.

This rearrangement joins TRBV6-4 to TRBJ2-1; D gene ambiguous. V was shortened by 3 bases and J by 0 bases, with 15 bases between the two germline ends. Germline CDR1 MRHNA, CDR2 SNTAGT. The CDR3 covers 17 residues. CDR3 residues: CASSDLVAAFSYNEQFF. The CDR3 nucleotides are TGTGCCAGCAGTGATTTGGTAGCCGCCTTCTCCTACAATGAGCAGTTCTTC.

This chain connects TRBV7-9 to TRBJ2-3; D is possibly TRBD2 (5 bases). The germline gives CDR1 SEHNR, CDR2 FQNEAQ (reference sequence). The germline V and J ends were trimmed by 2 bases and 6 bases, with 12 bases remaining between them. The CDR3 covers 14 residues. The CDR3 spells CASSLKTRPDTQYF. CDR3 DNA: TGTGCCAGCAGCTTAAAAACTAGGCCTGATACGCAGTATTTT.